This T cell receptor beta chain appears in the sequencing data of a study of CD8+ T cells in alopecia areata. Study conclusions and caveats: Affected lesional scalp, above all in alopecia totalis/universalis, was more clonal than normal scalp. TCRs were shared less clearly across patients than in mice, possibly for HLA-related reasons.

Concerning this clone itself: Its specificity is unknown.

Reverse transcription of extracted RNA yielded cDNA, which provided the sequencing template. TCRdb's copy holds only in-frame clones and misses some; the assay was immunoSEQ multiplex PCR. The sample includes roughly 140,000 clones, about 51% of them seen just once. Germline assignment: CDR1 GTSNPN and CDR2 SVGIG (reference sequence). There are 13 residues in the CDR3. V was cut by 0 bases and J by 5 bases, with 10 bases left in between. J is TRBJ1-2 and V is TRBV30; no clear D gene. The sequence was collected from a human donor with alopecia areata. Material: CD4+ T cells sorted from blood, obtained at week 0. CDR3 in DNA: TGTGCCTGGAGTGTACAGAATTCTTATGGCTACACCTTC. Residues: CAWSVQNSYGYTF. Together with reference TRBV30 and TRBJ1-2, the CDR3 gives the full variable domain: SQTIHQWPATLVQPVGSPLSLECTVEGTSNPNLYWYRQAAGRGLQLLFYSVGIGQISSEVPQNLSASRPQDRQFILSSKKLLLSDSGFYLCAWSVQNSYGYTFGSGTRLTVV.